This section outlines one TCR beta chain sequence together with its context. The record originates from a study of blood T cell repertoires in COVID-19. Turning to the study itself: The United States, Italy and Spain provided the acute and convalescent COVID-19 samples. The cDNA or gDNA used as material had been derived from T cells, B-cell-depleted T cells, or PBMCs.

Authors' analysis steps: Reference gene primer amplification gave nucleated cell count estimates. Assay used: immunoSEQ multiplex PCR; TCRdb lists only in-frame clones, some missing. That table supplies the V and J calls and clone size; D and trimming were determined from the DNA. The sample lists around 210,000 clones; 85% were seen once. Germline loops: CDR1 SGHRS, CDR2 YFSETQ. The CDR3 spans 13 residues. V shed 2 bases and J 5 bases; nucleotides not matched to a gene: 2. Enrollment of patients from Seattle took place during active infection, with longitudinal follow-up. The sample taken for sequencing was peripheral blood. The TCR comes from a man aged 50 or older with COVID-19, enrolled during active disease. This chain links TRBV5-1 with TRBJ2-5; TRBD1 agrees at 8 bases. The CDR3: CASSFGQGETQYF. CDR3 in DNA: TGCGCCAGCAGCTTCGGACAGGGCGAGACCCAGTACTTC. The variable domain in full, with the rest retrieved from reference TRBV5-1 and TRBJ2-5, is KAGVTQTPRYLIKTRGQQVTLSCSPISGHRSVSWYQQTPGQGLQFLFEYFSETQRNKGNFPGRFSGRQFSNSRSEMNVSTLELGDSALYLCASSFGQGETQYFGPGTRLLVL.